The 30 T cell receptor beta chains in this list originate from one sample, sequenced in a study of CD8 T cells in ankylosing spondylitis. No cognate antigen is known for these TCRs. Whole-study findings and limits: There was a TCR beta motif, made of several highly homologous variants, that appeared characteristic of ankylosing spondylitis blood.

TCRdb fed the 5' RACE reads into MiXCR, producing one record per CDR3 protein. The data contain some 240,000 distinct CDR3 sequences, just under 7.5% of them seen just once; the ten biggest clones take up 11% to 15%. The specimen was blood, either unsorted or a sorted T cell fraction (not recorded which). All receptors derive from a male donor with ankylosing spondylitis.

This clonotype was seen at least ten times. The chain links TRBV7-8 to TRBJ2-3; TRBD2 matches at 7 bases. CDR3 length: 18 amino acids. The junction had 11 bases not matched to a gene; V was cut back by 0 bases and J by 2 bases. Germline V gene sequence: CDR1 SGHVS, CDR2 FQNEAQ. CDR3: CASSLATQGGPPTDTQYF. In DNA, the CDR3 is TGTGCCAGCAGCTTAGCGACCCAGGGAGGGCCCCCCACAGATACGCAGTATTTT.

This clonotype came up many times. The chain joins TRBV27 to TRBJ2-7; D call uncertain. Germline CDR1 MNHEY, CDR2 SMNVEV (reference sequence). The CDR3 has 13 amino acids. Trimming stripped 3 bases from V and 6 bases from J, with 12 bases between. CDR3 sequence (DNA): TGTGCCAGCAGTTTCGGCGGTCAGATCGAGCAGTACTTC. Its translation: CASSFGGQIEQYF.

This clonotype was observed at least ten times. The chain couples TRBV12-3 or TRBV12-4 to TRBJ1-1; D is unclear. The CDR3 contains 13 residues. Between the trimmed V and J ends, which lost 8 bases and 1 base, there was a span of 11 bases. CDR3 DNA sequence: TGTGCCAGCGCGACGGGGTGGAACACTGAAGCTTTCTTT. Residues: CASATGWNTEAFF.

This clonotype came up a few times. The rearrangement uses TRBV15 and TRBJ2-2, with 9 bases that match TRBD1. V shed 4 bases, J shed 3 bases, and the junction held 6 bases outside the gene matches. CDR3 length: 16 amino acids. Germline V gene data show CDR1 as LNHNV and CDR2 as YYDKDF (reference sequence). CDR3 protein: CATSKDRGSDTGELFF. In DNA form, the CDR3 reads TGTGCCACCAGCAAAGACAGGGGGTCGGACACCGGGGAGCTGTTTTTT.

The chain has TRBV4-3 and TRBJ1-1; unclear D gene. The CDR3 sequence is 15 residues long. Germline assignment: CDR1 LGHNA and CDR2 YSLEER. Trimming pared 0 bases from V and 5 bases from J, leaving 13 bases between. The CDR3 DNA reads as TGCGCCAGCAGCCAAGATCCTATGGGGTTTACTGAAGCTTTCTTT. Translated: CASSQDPMGFTEAFF.

This clonotype has ten or more counts. The rearrangement links TRBV7-9 to TRBJ2-1, with 9 bases identical to TRBD1. Germline V lookup: CDR1 SEHNR, CDR2 FQNEAQ (reference sequence). The CDR3 is made up of 15 amino acids. V lost 5 bases and J lost 8; bases outside the gene matches: 10. CDR3 sequence reads: CASSMVGTGSYEQFF. DNA for the CDR3: TGTGCCAGCAGCATGGTCGGGACAGGGTCTTATGAGCAGTTCTTC.

This clonotype appeared many times. V and J are TRBV9 and TRBJ2-1, with D possibly called TRBD1 or TRBD2 (5 bases each). Germline V gene data show CDR1 as SGDLS and CDR2 as YYNGEE. This CDR3 comprises 16 residues. V lost 0 bases, J lost 0 bases, and 10 bases lay in between. For the CDR3, the DNA is TGTGCCAGCAGCGTAGAGGGGAGAAGCTCCTACAATGAGCAGTTCTTC. This sequence encodes CASSVEGRSSYNEQFF.

This clonotype was counted a few times. This chain links TRBV20-1 with TRBJ2-7, with D unresolved. The CDR3 length is 14 residues. Germline CDR1 is DFQATT and CDR2 is SNEGSKA (reference sequence). V was clipped by 5 bases and J by 0 bases, with 14 bases between them. The CDR3 DNA sequence: TGCAGTGCTCAGGCCCGGGCTAGCTCCTACGAGCAGTACTTC. Protein: CSAQARASSYEQYF.

The rearrangement links TRBV6-2 or TRBV6-3 to TRBJ2-3; TRBD2 is a possible D gene (6 bases). The germline V gene encodes CDR1 MNHEY and CDR2 SVGEGT. The CDR3 has 15 residues. Trimming took off 2 bases at V and 0 bases at J, with 9 bases between the two ends. The CDR3 here is CASSYAGSSTDTQYF. As DNA, the CDR3 is TGTGCCAGCAGTTACGCGGGGTCTAGCACAGATACGCAGTATTTT.

Turning to this clonotype: A much larger clone is a single base away; this may be a read error. The V call is TRBV5-1, the J call TRBJ2-7; 10 nucleotides align to TRBD1. The CDR3 runs to 16 residues. Germline CDR1 reads SGHRS; CDR2 reads YFSETQ. Here the CDR3 DNA reads TGCGCCAGCATCTTGAACCGGGACAGGGGCCCCTACGAGCAGTACTTC. Translating it yields CASILNRDRGPYEQYF.

The J gene is TRBJ2-1, the V gene TRBV20-1; TRBD2 aligns across 9 bases. The CDR3 has 19 residues. Germline CDR1 reads DFQATT; CDR2 reads SNEGSKA (reference sequence). V trimming: 7 bases; J trimming: 8 bases; junction bases outside the gene matches: 27. CDR3 DNA: TGCAGTGGCCGGGCTACTGGCTCTTGGGGGAGCGGGAGGATGGATGAGCAGTTCTTC. Translating it yields CSGRATGSWGSGRMDEQFF.

The chain couples TRBV15 to TRBJ2-5; a weak D match, TRBD2 (5 bases). Germline V lookup: CDR1 LNHNV, CDR2 YYDKDF (reference sequence). Trimming took off 5 bases at V and 9 bases at J, with 19 bases between the two ends. This CDR3 has 14 residues. CDR3 DNA: TGTGCCACCAGCTCTCCAGGAGGTTTCGGGGCCCAGTACTTC. This translates into CATSSPGGFGAQYF.

This clonotype has a count of ten or more. The V call is TRBV28, the J call TRBJ1-5, with no clear D. V was cut by 5 bases and J by 7 bases, with 15 bases left in between. CDR1 is MDHEN, CDR2 SYDVKM, per germline. There are 14 residues in the CDR3. The CDR3 loop reads CASSARGGWQPQHF. In DNA form, the CDR3 reads TGTGCCAGCAGTGCCCGAGGAGGCTGGCAGCCCCAGCATTTT.

Many counts were recorded for this clonotype. The rearrangement joins TRBV14 to TRBJ2-5; D is uncertain. Trimming stripped 3 bases from V and 0 bases from J, with 11 bases between. CDR1 and CDR2 from the germline V gene are SGHDN and FVKESK. This CDR3 has 15 residues. CDR3 in amino acids: CASSHASAYQETQYF. In DNA, the CDR3 is TGTGCCAGCAGCCATGCATCGGCCTACCAAGAGACCCAGTACTTC.

The genes are TRBV12-3 or TRBV12-4 and TRBJ1-1, with unresolved D. The CDR3 is 12 amino acids. V lost 4 bases and J lost 6, with 9 bases in between. This CDR3 reads CASSSGPSEAFF. CDR3 nucleotide sequence: TGTGCCAGCAGTTCCGGGCCCTCTGAAGCTTTCTTT.

A few counts support this clonotype. The chain carries TRBV18 and TRBJ2-7; 7 bases align to TRBD1. Germline values: CDR1 KGHSH, CDR2 LQKENI. The CDR3 length is 15 residues. V dropped 4 bases and J dropped 2; count of bases not matched to a gene: 8. The CDR3 sequence is CASSLSGTAAYEQYF. For the CDR3, the DNA is TGTGCCAGCTCACTTTCCGGGACAGCCGCCTACGAGCAGTACTTC.

There are many counts of this clonotype. The chain combines TRBV9 with TRBJ2-2, with TRBD2 identical over 8 bases. CDR1 is SGDLS and CDR2 is YYNGEE in the germline V gene. V shed 3 bases and J 6 bases; nucleotides not matched to a gene: 4. The CDR3 covers 14 residues. CDR3 DNA sequence: TGTGCCAGCAGCGCGGGGGGGTCCCCCGGGGAGCTGTTTTTT. It translates to CASSAGGSPGELFF.

This clonotype was counted at least ten times. The V call is TRBV2, the J call TRBJ2-7; D gene unclear. Germline CDR1 SNHLY, CDR2 FYNNEI. The CDR3 totals 14 residues. Trimming stripped 7 bases from V and 2 bases from J, with 15 bases between. The CDR3 spells CASKSVHTTYEQYF. In DNA, the CDR3 is TGTGCCAGCAAATCCGTCCACACCACCTACGAGCAGTACTTC.

This clonotype was detected many times. J is TRBJ2-1 and V is TRBV27, with D perhaps TRBD2 (6 bases). V lost 5 bases and J 8 bases, leaving 16 bases between the germline ends. CDR3 length equals 14 residues. Germline values: CDR1 MNHEY, CDR2 SMNVEV (reference sequence). CDR3 region: CASSITGGLDEQFF. CDR3 coding DNA: TGTGCCAGCAGTATTACCGGGGGTCTCGATGAGCAGTTCTTC.

This clonotype occurred a few times. The CDR3 DNA reads as TGTGCTAGTGGTTCGTCACGAGCACAGGGCCCCGTTAACTATGGCTACACCTTC. This translates into CASGSSRAQGPVNYGYTF. The gene calls are TRBV12-5 and TRBJ1-2; TRBD1 is a possible D gene (6 bases). Deletions cut 4 bases from V and 1 base from J, with 22 bases between. The CDR3 is made up of 18 amino acids. Germline assignment: CDR1 LGHNT and CDR2 FRNRAP.

This clonotype was counted at least ten times. This sequence joins TRBV4-3 and TRBJ2-3; 11 bases map to TRBD2. Losses at the gene ends were 4 bases for V and 0 bases for J; bases not matched to a gene: 3. The CDR3 runs to 16 residues. Germline V CDR1 and CDR2: LGHNA, YSLEER. The CDR3 DNA reads TGCGCCAGCAGCCTCGGGACTAGCGGAAGCACAGATACGCAGTATTTT. Its translation: CASSLGTSGSTDTQYF.

This clonotype was counted many times. V and J are TRBV9 and TRBJ2-3; D not certain. The CDR3 covers 16 residues. V was clipped by 3 bases and J by 4 bases, with 18 bases between them. CDR1 and CDR2 from the germline V gene are SGDLS and YYNGEE. This CDR3 is CASSGSLFGKPDTQYF. DNA for the CDR3: TGTGCCAGCAGCGGGTCTTTATTTGGAAAGCCAGATACGCAGTATTTT.

The table lists this clonotype with many counts. This rearrangement joins TRBV7-8 to TRBJ2-3, with TRBD2 matching over 7 bases. CDR3 length equals 14 residues. In germline, CDR1 is SGHVS, CDR2 FQNEAQ. The ends lost 4 bases at V and 2 bases at J; junction bases unmatched: 3. In nucleotides, the CDR3 is TGTGCCAGCAGCTCTAGCGGTAACACAGATACGCAGTATTTT. Translation gives CASSSSGNTDTQYF.

The sample holds many counts of this clonotype. J is TRBJ2-1 and V is TRBV27; 7 bases are shared with TRBD2. The length of the CDR3 is 15 residues. The junction had 4 bases not matched to a gene; V was cut back by 1 base and J by 4 bases. Germline V gene data show CDR1 as MNHEY and CDR2 as SMNVEV (reference sequence). CDR3 in amino acids: CASSLWGTTYNEQFF. CDR3 nucleotides: TGTGCCAGCAGTTTATGGGGGACTACTTACAATGAGCAGTTCTTC.

There are many counts of this clonotype. The CDR3 spells CASKPPGGFGQPQHF. Written as DNA, the CDR3 is TGTGCCAGTAAGCCCCCAGGGGGGTTTGGTCAGCCCCAGCATTTT. This chain links TRBV19 with TRBJ1-5; 7 bases fit TRBD1. Germline CDR1 reads LNHDA; CDR2 reads SQIVND (reference sequence). J lost 6 bases, V lost 7 bases, and 12 bases had no gene match. This CDR3 contains 15 residues.

This clonotype was counted at least ten times. J is TRBJ2-4 and V is TRBV21-1; TRBD1 was called by the table and not checked on the DNA. TRBV21-1 is shown as a pseudogene. This CDR3 has 14 residues. CDR3 sequence: CAATQGIPKNIQYF. The CDR3 coding sequence is TGTGCCGCCACACAGGGTATCCCCAAAAACATTCAGTACTTC.

This clonotype was picked up many times. V gene TRBV12-3 or TRBV12-4 combines with J gene TRBJ2-7; tentatively, D is TRBD1 or TRBD2 (6 bases each). V dropped 4 bases and J dropped 4 bases, with 14 bases sitting between them. The CDR3 is 14 amino acids. DNA for the CDR3: TGTGCCAGCAGTTCCTCGGGGGCCCAATACGAGCAGTACTTC. It codes for CASSSSGAQYEQYF.

There are a few counts of this clonotype. The V and J genes are TRBV5-6 and TRBJ1-1; tentative D call: TRBD1 (6 bases). The CDR3 has 15 amino acids. Trimming removed 3 bases from V and 1 base from J, with 13 bases in between. From germline, CDR1 is SGHDT and CDR2 YYEEEE. CDR3 region: CASSWGGRPNTEAFF. As DNA, the CDR3 is TGTGCCAGCAGCTGGGGGGGCAGACCGAACACTGAAGCTTTCTTT.

This clonotype was detected only a few times. This rearrangement joins TRBV7-9 to TRBJ2-7; D is possibly TRBD1 (6 bases). V was pared by 4 bases and J by 2 bases, with 15 bases between. Germline CDR1 SEHNR, CDR2 FQNEAQ (reference sequence). There are 15 residues in the CDR3. The CDR3 region has the DNA TGTGCCAGCAGCTCCCGGGACACCAAGCCCTACGAGCAGTACTTC. Translation gives CASSSRDTKPYEQYF.

In this sample, this clonotype turned up many times. The genes are TRBV6-1 and TRBJ1-1; 7 positions agree with TRBD1. J lost 2 bases, V lost 6 bases, and 9 bases had no gene match. CDR1 and CDR2 (germline): MNHNS, SASEGT. The length of the CDR3 is 15 residues. The CDR3 sequence is CASSEMTGSNTEAFF. CDR3 nucleotides: TGTGCCAGCAGCGAGATGACAGGGTCCAACACTGAAGCTTTCTTT.